This T cell receptor (beta chain) was found in a study of T cells in Graves' hyperthyroidism and ophthalmopathy. This clonotype was seen ten or more times. Antigen specificity is unknown. A clone one base away is much larger, so this may be a read error. Amplified regions were TCR beta CDR3 sequences from RNA transcripts. Initially, a first-round RT-PCR of the TCR CDR3 employed the HTBI primer set. TCRdb itself ran the multiplex PCR reads through MiXCR, one entry per CDR3 protein. The sample shows some 270,000 distinct CDR3 sequences, more than 20% of them seen only once. Ophthalmopathy patients all had a Clinical Activity Score of at least 3, a NOSPECS grade of at least 4 and disease under 3 months old. The study excluded patients with uncontrolled infection, other autoimmune disease, pregnancy or lactation. The germline V and J ends were trimmed by 6 bases and 6 bases, with 18 bases remaining between them. The CDR3 is 14 residues long. Germline-derived CDR1 and CDR2 are MDHEN and SYDVKM.

Study-wide results and caveats: Blood also contained most expanded thyroid clonotypes above 0.001. Model output signaled ophthalmopathy a median roughly six months ahead of onset.

The chain is built from TRBV28 and TRBJ2-7; the D gene could be TRBD1 or TRBD2 (5 bases each). The TCR was taken from a woman between 35 and 50 years old with Graves' ophthalmopathy. Sequenced sample: blood. DNA for the CDR3: TGTGCCAGCAGCCCGGGACGGACCCCGGGCGAGCAGTACTTC. This translates into CASSPGRTPGEQYF.